This T cell receptor beta chain is from a study of T cells after yellow fever vaccination. Many counts were recorded for this clonotype. Antigen: not known. Study-wide results and limits: Reappearing after the booster were most of the clones from primary vaccination (roughly 96% CD4, roughly 86% CD8).

5'RACE template switching generated TCR cDNA, adding a universal primer site and UMIs. TCRdb processed the 5' RACE reads anew with MiXCR; each CDR3 protein has one entry. In the table there are some 250,000 distinct CDR3 sequences, less than 9% of which are singletons. The CDR3 spans 12 residues. With 6 bases clipped from V and 9 bases from J, the junction kept 4 bases outside the gene matches. Germline V lookup: CDR1 MNHEY, CDR2 SVGAGI. The sequence came from a man aged 25-45 years who received the YFV17D yellow fever vaccine. The chain carries TRBV6-5 and TRBJ2-2, with 7 bases identical to TRBD1. The sequencing here drew on CD4+ T cells sorted from PBMCs, taken 15 days after the yellow fever booster vaccination. The CDR3 region has the DNA TGTGCCAGCAGAACAGGGGACCGGGAGCTGTTTTTT. It is translated as CASRTGDRELFF.